These T cell receptor beta chains were read from a single sample in a study of a mutant IDH1 vaccine in newly diagnosed glioma. Which antigens these TCRs recognize remains unknown. Sequenced by immunoSEQ multiplex PCR; TCRdb stores in-frame clones only, minus some. The top ten hold roughly 4% of the sample, which has about 54,000 clones, 80% to 85% seen once. The sample consisted of PBMCs, taken from a glioma patient whose treatment included an IDH1 peptide vaccine. The receptors come from a young woman with glioma. The CDR3 runs from the conserved cysteine through the conserved F or W. The D gene is left open where the match is weak. A clone size is listed for some rows: how often the clone was seen (once, few, many), or a class if it is expanded.

cdr3_aa	cdr3_nt	v_call	clone_size	d_call	j_call	cdr3_length
CASSEGDYGYTF	TGTGCCAGTAGTGAGGGAGACTATGGCTACACCTTC	TRBV19	NA	NA	TRBJ1-2	12
CASSEADPGRYTEAFF	TGTGCCAGCAGTGAAGCCGACCCTGGGCGCTACACTGAAGCTTTCTTT	TRBV2	few	NA	TRBJ1-1	16
CASSGALSSYNEQFF	TGCGCCAGCAGTGGAGCGCTGAGCTCCTACAATGAGCAGTTCTTC	TRBV10-2	NA	NA	TRBJ2-1	15
CASSPLPANKQPQHF	TGTGCCAGCAGTCCTCTACCCGCGAACAAGCAGCCCCAGCATTTT	TRBV27	NA	NA	TRBJ1-5	15
CASSLTGGTYEQYF	TGCGCCAGCAGCTTGACAGGGGGAACCTACGAGCAGTACTTC	TRBV5-1	NA	TRBD1	TRBJ2-7	14
CASSLVWRGGLNTDTQYF	TGTGCCAGCAGCTTAGTTTGGAGGGGGGGCCTAAACACAGATACGCAGTATTTT	TRBV11-2	NA	NA	TRBJ2-3	18
CASSDGQGPTYEQYF	TGTGCCAGCAGCGACGGACAGGGGCCGACCTACGAGCAGTACTTC	TRBV9	NA	TRBD1	TRBJ2-7	15
CASSPYTGLEETQYF	TGTGCCAGCTCACCATATACTGGGTTGGAAGAGACCCAGTACTTC	TRBV18	NA	NA	TRBJ2-5	15
CASFGLAAYNEQFF	TGTGCCAGCTTCGGACTAGCGGCCTACAATGAGCAGTTCTTC	TRBV18	NA	TRBD2	TRBJ2-1	14
CASSPQVGNTEAFF	TGTGCCAGCTCACCCCAGGTAGGGAACACTGAAGCTTTCTTT	TRBV18	NA	NA	TRBJ1-1	14
CAWVGGAAAYGYTF	TGTGCCTGGGTGGGGGGAGCGGCCGCCTATGGCTACACCTTC	TRBV30	NA	NA	TRBJ1-2	14
CASSLRPPQDTQYF	TGTGCCAGCAGCTTACGACCACCCCAAGATACGCAGTATTTT	TRBV7-6	NA	NA	TRBJ2-3	14
CASSLLGPPSGANVLTF	TGTGCCAGCAGTTTACTAGGTCCTCCCTCTGGGGCCAACGTCCTGACTTTC	TRBV27	NA	NA	TRBJ2-6	17
CASSVLGAGTEAFF	TGCGCCAGCAGCGTTTTAGGCGCGGGCACTGAAGCTTTCTTT	TRBV5-1	NA	NA	TRBJ1-1	14
CASSLGQAVLNEKLFF	TGCGCCAGCAGCTTGGGACAGGCCGTCCTTAATGAAAAACTGTTTTTT	TRBV5-1	NA	NA	TRBJ1-4	16
CARPTQAGEGKEQYF	TGTGCCCGCCCCACCCAAGCGGGAGAAGGTAAGGAGCAGTACTTC	TRBV27	once	TRBD2	TRBJ2-7	15
CASVAGEGNQPQHF	TGTGCCAGCGTTGCAGGGGAAGGAAATCAGCCCCAGCATTTT	TRBV2	NA	NA	TRBJ1-5	14
CASSLGGPGNTIYF	TGTGCCAGCAGCTTAGGGGGGCCTGGAAACACCATATATTTT	TRBV7-7	NA	NA	TRBJ1-3	14
CASSSLKGAEAFF	TGTGCCAGCAGTTCACTCAAAGGGGCTGAAGCTTTCTTT	TRBV6-6	NA	NA	TRBJ1-1	13
CATFSRIQYF	TGTGCCACCTTCAGCAGGATTCAGTACTTC	TRBV19	NA	NA	TRBJ2-4	10
CASSLMRGQETQYF	TGTGCCAGCAGTTTAATGAGGGGCCAAGAGACCCAGTACTTC	TRBV27	NA	NA	TRBJ2-5	14
CAISRGPIYQETQYF	TGTGCCATCAGCCGGGGGCCTATTTACCAAGAGACCCAGTACTTC	TRBV10-3	NA	NA	TRBJ2-5	15
CASSRQGRTDTQYF	TGTGCCAGCAGCCGACAGGGCCGTACAGATACGCAGTATTTT	TRBV11-2	NA	TRBD1	TRBJ2-3	14
CASSPTANQPQHF	TGTGCCAGCAGCCCCACGGCCAATCAGCCCCAGCATTTT	TRBV7-9	NA	NA	TRBJ1-5	13
CASGVGGVLRNEQFF	TGTGCCAGCGGAGTGGGGGGGGTACTGCGGAATGAGCAGTTCTTC	TRBV2	NA	TRBD2	TRBJ2-1	15
CASSVVGRGSEKLFF	TGTGCCAGCAGCGTAGTGGGAAGGGGCAGTGAAAAACTGTTTTTT	TRBV9	NA	NA	TRBJ1-4	15
CASSFQGTTEAFF	TGTGCCAGCAGCTTCCAGGGGACCACTGAAGCTTTCTTT	TRBV7-8	NA	NA	TRBJ1-1	13
CATSRAGSNYEQYF	TGTGCCACCAGCAGGGCTGGAAGCAACTACGAGCAGTACTTC	TRBV15	NA	NA	TRBJ2-7	14
CAISAVSGGITDTQYF	TGTGCCATCAGTGCAGTTTCGGGGGGGATCACAGATACGCAGTATTTT	TRBV10-3	NA	TRBD2	TRBJ2-3	16
CASSAWGGVYEQYF	TGTGCCAGCTCAGCTTGGGGAGGAGTGTACGAGCAGTACTTC	TRBV5-8	NA	NA	TRBJ2-7	14
CASSPTGGTNEKLFF	TGTGCCAGCAGCCCCACAGGCGGAACTAATGAAAAACTGTTTTTT	TRBV9	NA	NA	TRBJ1-4	15
CASSHRTSGNTGELFF	TGTGCCAGCAGCCATCGGACTAGCGGGAACACCGGGGAGCTGTTTTTT	TRBV4-2	NA	TRBD2	TRBJ2-2	16
CASSFRPGEKLFF	TGTGCCAGCAGCTTCCGGCCGGGGGAAAAACTGTTTTTT	TRBV7-9	NA	NA	TRBJ1-4	13
CASSRAGDTQYF	TGTGCCAGCTCCCGAGCGGGAGATACGCAGTATTTT	TRBV18	NA	NA	TRBJ2-3	12
CASSFGGAEAFF	TGCGCCAGCAGCTTCGGAGGGGCCGAAGCTTTCTTT	TRBV5-1	NA	NA	TRBJ1-1	12
CASRPGSWGYTF	TGTGCCAGCAGACCCGGGAGCTGGGGCTACACCTTC	TRBV6-5	NA	NA	TRBJ1-2	12
CASSEAQFDGAIAKNIQYF	TGTGCCAGCAGTGAAGCGCAGTTTGACGGGGCCATAGCCAAAAACATTCAGTACTTC	TRBV6-1	NA	NA	TRBJ2-4	19